This T cell receptor beta chain was sequenced during a study of T cells in Graves' hyperthyroidism and ophthalmopathy (dated by TCRdb to between 2018 and 2021). Notes on the research overall: Peripheral blood samples were taken at the time of initial diagnosis, prior to any treatment. To identify TCR V-J signatures that set the groups apart, the researchers used a discovery cohort of 90 to 100 patients, made up of around 40 with Graves' ophthalmopathy and 57 with stable Graves' hyperthyroidism. Whether ophthalmopathy could be predicted prospectively was tested in an independent validation cohort made up of roughly 19 hyperthyroidism patients plus 17 patients who later progressed to ophthalmopathy. The roughly 100 discovery patients were randomly split 7:3 into training and test sets. The study also compared thyroid tissue and blood T-cell repertoires from over 5 Graves' hyperthyroidism patients. After blood sampling, hyperthyroidism patients were treated with methimazole at a starting dose of 30 mg daily, and ophthalmopathy patients were treated with high-dose intravenous methylprednisolone. According to the paper, TCR Vbeta CDR3 sequencing was carried out on 135 peripheral blood samples, which came from 40 to 45 ophthalmopathy, roughly 75 hyperthyroidism and approximately 17 progressor patients. What the work shows at the level of the full study, not this receptor alone: In cross-validation, a model built on a 13 V-J signature told ophthalmopathy apart from stable hyperthyroidism with less than 90% sensitivity and around 84% specificity, and in testing the same model reached 80%/75%. Sample size was not statistically predetermined, and blinding of investigators to group allocation was not performed. In validation, the model predicted progression to ophthalmopathy a median of approximately 6.6 months before onset, with 65% to 71% sensitivity and about 75% specificity. Blood samples also contained most of the expanded thyroid clonotypes (frequency above 0.001), which suggests that blood repertoires may reflect thyroid immune responses.

This clonotype was recorded at least ten times. No cognate antigen has been identified for it. No much larger clonotype is one base removed from it; base qualities were not supplied. Stable Graves' hyperthyroidism was defined as no progression to ophthalmopathy during 18 months of follow-up. Hyperthyroidism patients were aged 18 to 65 years and newly diagnosed, with disease duration of less than 2 months. Patients with uncontrolled infections, other autoimmune diseases, pregnancy or lactation were excluded. Diagnoses relied on clinical symptoms, serum thyroxine and TRAb, thyroid ultrasound and orbital computed tomography. PBMCs were isolated from about 10 ml of fresh peripheral blood by Ficoll-Paque density gradient centrifugation. Total RNA was extracted using Trizol reagent, and RNA quality was assessed on an Agilent 2100 Bioanalyzer. The TCR beta CDR3 regions were amplified from RNA transcripts. The first round of RT-PCR for the TCR CDR3 was performed with the HTBI primer set and the Qiagen OneStep RT-PCR kit. The libraries were constructed in a second round of multiplex PCR and then size-selected and purified. Libraries were sequenced paired-end with 100 bp reads on an Illumina HiSeq2000. The original methods were these. SOAPnuke was used to process the raw data, with reads discarded if the reads contained adapters or uncalled bases, had a mean Phred below 15, or lacked an exact constant-primer or identifier match. High-quality paired reads were merged with COPE v1.2.5, and unique nucleotide sequences were defined as clonotypes. MiTCR v1.1 was used to align the clonotypes against IMGT TRBV, TRBD and TRBJ reference segments. Analysis was restricted to V-J combinations with a frequency above 0.0001, which covered roughly 99% of repertoires. The TCS score was defined as the ratio of F50 (clonal expansion) to E x V (chaos), calculated using BLOSUM62-based TCRdist between CDR3 peptides within each V-J. Welch's t-statistics and random forest reduced around 520 V-J features to around 14, which were used in a naive Bayes classifier (R e1071). TCRdb reworked the public reads: Q25 trimming with fastp, MiXCR clone assembly, productive beta chains retained. A single entry per CDR3 protein holds the most common genes and DNA from its merged rows. The V and J calls come from TCRdb's annotation, not from the publication. This sample has 600,000 to 900,000 distinct CDR3 sequences in its table, and 15% to 20% of those were observed once. In total, the top ten clones hold under 9.5% of the sample.

This receptor was obtained from a man aged 18 to 29 with Graves' hyperthyroidism. Sample: blood.

The DNA reads as follows: TGTGCCATCAGTGACCCCGGACGCCTGAGCTCCTACGAGCAGTACTTC. Its protein product is CAISDPGRLSSYEQYF. The chain links TRBV10-3 with TRBJ2-7; confidence is insufficient to name the D gene. Reading from cysteine to phenylalanine, the CDR3 counts 16 amino acids. The sequence is cut down to CDR3 DNA, 48 bases in frame from base 1. Reading the germline V gene gives CDR1 ENHRY and CDR2 SYGVKD. V loses 3 bases of germline sequence and J loses 0 bases, and the interval between the two ends is 15 bases.